Listed below are T cell receptor beta chains from one sample, sequenced in a study of T cell responses to AZD1222 COVID-19 vaccine. The assay was immunoSEQ multiplex PCR, and TCRdb's table has in-frame clones only and misses some. The sample carries 180,000 or so clones, more than 80% recorded once. Sequenced material: peripheral blood, taken 28 days after the second dose of the MenACWY control vaccine. Every receptor here comes from an adult who received the MenACWY meningococcal vaccine as a control. CDR3s include the opening cysteine and the closing phenylalanine or tryptophan. The D gene is left open where the match is weak. Expanded clones are given a class, and other clones once, few, many or no size at all.

cdr3_nt cdr3_aa j_call clone_size v_call d_call
TGTGCCAGCTCACCACCGGGAAGGGGCGGCGAGCAGTACTTC CASSPPGRGGEQYF TRBJ2-7 NA TRBV18 NA
TGTGCCAGCTCCAAAGACGGGAACTATGGCTACACCTTC CASSKDGNYGYTF TRBJ1-2 NA TRBV18 NA
TGTGCCTGGAGTAAGGGTCGGTACGAGCAGTACTTC CAWSKGRYEQYF TRBJ2-7 NA TRBV30 NA
TGTGCCTGGAGTGTTAGGGGGGAAAACATTCAGTACTTC CAWSVRGENIQYF TRBJ2-4 NA TRBV30 NA
TGTGCCAGCAGTTTGCCGGCTGGGACGGCGGATAACTCTGGAAACACCATATATTTT CASSLPAGTADNSGNTIYF TRBJ1-3 once TRBV28 NA
TGTGCCATCAGTGACGGACAGGGGAGCTATGGCTACACCTTC CAISDGQGSYGYTF TRBJ1-2 once TRBV10-3 TRBD1
TGTGCCAGCAGCCCCAACCGCGGCGGGAACACTGAAGCTTTCTTT CASSPNRGGNTEAFF TRBJ1-1 NA TRBV7-9 NA
TGTGCCAGTAGTATAGCGAGAACTAGCGGAGTAAATGAGCAGTTCTTC CASSIARTSGVNEQFF TRBJ2-1 few TRBV19 TRBD2
TGTGCCAGCAGTTTCTTTCCTTCCAATTCACCCCTCCACTTT CASSFFPSNSPLHF TRBJ1-6 NA TRBV27 NA
TGTGCCTGGAGTCGACAGGGGAACGAAAAACTGTTTTTT CAWSRQGNEKLFF TRBJ1-4 NA TRBV30 TRBD1
TGCGCCAGCAGCGGAGGGCCAGAAGAAGACCCTGAAGCTTTCTTT CASSGGPEEDPEAFF TRBJ1-1 NA TRBV5-1 NA
TGTGCCAGCAGGGACAGGGGAGTGGGCGGAAACACCATATATTTT CASRDRGVGGNTIYF TRBJ1-3 few TRBV6-5 TRBD1
TGTGCCAGCTCAATAGCGGGGGAAGAGACCCAGTACTTC CASSIAGEETQYF TRBJ2-5 NA TRBV19 TRBD2
TGTGCCAGCAGTTTAACCCAGGGTAGTGGGTCTGGAAACACCATATATTTT CASSLTQGSGSGNTIYF TRBJ1-3 NA TRBV28 NA
TGTGCCAGCAGCTTAGGGGCCAACACTGAAGCTTTCTTT CASSLGANTEAFF TRBJ1-1 NA TRBV7-9 NA
TGCGCCAGCAGCCGGGGGGACAGCACACCTAACTATGGCTACACCTTC CASSRGDSTPNYGYTF TRBJ1-2 NA TRBV5-1 TRBD1
TGTGCCAGCAGTCCTGGGGGGGCCCTCAATGAAAAACTGTTTTTT CASSPGGALNEKLFF TRBJ1-4 NA TRBV6-5 NA
TGTGCCAGCAGTTATCTTACCTATGGCTACACCTTC CASSYLTYGYTF TRBJ1-2 NA TRBV6-2/TRBV6-3 NA
TGTGCCAGCAGCCTATCGCCCCCTTACAACAAGTGGACCTTC CASSLSPPYNKWTF TRBJ1-2 NA TRBV5-5 NA
TGTGCCACCAGTGACAGGGGAGGTCAGCCCCAGCATTTT CATSDRGGQPQHF TRBJ1-5 NA TRBV24-1 NA
TGTGCCAGCAGCCCCCAAGGCAGGCAGTACTTC CASSPQGRQYF TRBJ2-7 NA TRBV13 NA
TGTGCCACAACCCCTACCGGGGCCAACGTCCTGACTTTC CATTPTGANVLTF TRBJ2-6 NA TRBV19 NA
TGTGCCACCTCGACAGGGGCAGGAGAGCAGTACTTC CATSTGAGEQYF TRBJ2-7 few TRBV27 TRBD1
TGCGCCAGCAGCGTGGACTCCTCTGGGGCCAACGTCCTGACTTTC CASSVDSSGANVLTF TRBJ2-6 NA TRBV5-1 NA
TGTGCCACCAGTGACAACAGGGGGGGTAATGAAAAACTGTTTTTT CATSDNRGGNEKLFF TRBJ1-4 NA TRBV24-1 TRBD1
TGTGCCAGCAGCTTAGCCAGCTCTGGGGCCAACGTCCTGACTTTC CASSLASSGANVLTF TRBJ2-6 NA TRBV7-9 NA
TGTGCCAGCAGCGCGACCTCAAGGGACACCATATATTTT CASSATSRDTIYF TRBJ1-3 few TRBV9 NA
TGCGCCAGCAGCTTCTATGATTCCTACGAGCAGTACTTC CASSFYDSYEQYF TRBJ2-7 NA TRBV5-1 NA
TGTGCCAGCAGCTCAAAGACGGTCGCGAACACCGGGGAGCTGTTTTTT CASSSKTVANTGELFF TRBJ2-2 NA TRBV7-9 NA
TGTGCCTGGAGTGTAGGATTCGAGGGGGCGGCTGGCTACACCTTC CAWSVGFEGAAGYTF TRBJ1-2 NA TRBV30 TRBD1
TGTGCCAGCAGTTCGGGACCCAATAATCAGCCCCAGCATTTT CASSSGPNNQPQHF TRBJ1-5 once TRBV6-5 NA
TGTGCCAGCAGGCTAGACACCGGGGAGCTGTTTTTT CASRLDTGELFF TRBJ2-2 NA TRBV13 NA
TGTGCCAGCAGCCAAGAGGGCACCTCTGGAAACACCATATATTTT CASSQEGTSGNTIYF TRBJ1-3 NA TRBV3-1/TRBV3-2 NA
TGCGCCAGCAGCCCCACAGGGTCGACCGGGGAGCTGTTTTTT CASSPTGSTGELFF TRBJ2-2 NA TRBV4-3 NA
TGTGCCAGCTCCCTAGGGAACAGTGATCCCTACGAGCAGTACTTC CASSLGNSDPYEQYF TRBJ2-7 NA TRBV7-9 NA
TGTGCCAGCAGTTTGTCCGGAGCGGGTTGGCCCCAGCATTTT CASSLSGAGWPQHF TRBJ1-5 NA TRBV28 NA
TGTGCCAGCAGCTACGGACAGGGCGGCTCAGCCACTGAAGCTTTCTTT CASSYGQGGSATEAFF TRBJ1-1 NA TRBV27 TRBD1
TGTGCCAGCAGCGGCCGGGTCCCCTCAGGCAATGAGCAGTTCTTC CASSGRVPSGNEQFF TRBJ2-1 NA TRBV7-2 NA
TGTGCCAGCAGCTCCCAGCGGGATACGCAGTATTTT CASSSQRDTQYF TRBJ2-3 NA TRBV7-2 NA
TGTGCCAGCAGCTTTTCTACAAACACTGAAGCTTTCTTT CASSFSTNTEAFF TRBJ1-1 NA TRBV7-3 NA
TGTGCCAGCTCGAGACAGGGGAGCAATCAGCCCCAGCATTTT CASSRQGSNQPQHF TRBJ1-5 NA TRBV2 TRBD1
TGCAGCGTTGGAGGGAGGGGAGCCAAAAACATTCAGTACTTC CSVGGRGAKNIQYF TRBJ2-4 NA TRBV29-1 TRBD2
TGTGCCAGTAGTGCCACTAGCGGAAACTACGAGCAGTACTTC CASSATSGNYEQYF TRBJ2-7 NA TRBV19 TRBD2
TGTGCCAGTAGTATAGGTGGGGACAGGGGGACCCAGTACTTC CASSIGGDRGTQYF TRBJ2-5 NA TRBV19 TRBD1
TGTGCCAGCAGTTTGTCTGTGGACAGCGGAAACCTTCAAGGGGATACGCAGTATTTT CASSLSVDSGNLQGDTQYF TRBJ2-3 NA TRBV28 NA
TGTGCCAGCAGCTTAGCGGGGGACACCGCTACCCAGTACTTC CASSLAGDTATQYF TRBJ2-5 NA TRBV7-6 NA
TGTGCCAGCAGCCAATATTACCAGGGCTACAATGAGCAGTTCTTC CASSQYYQGYNEQFF TRBJ2-1 NA TRBV3-1/TRBV3-2 NA
TGTGCCAGCAGTGAAATGGGACTAGCCAAAAACATTCAGTACTTC CASSEMGLAKNIQYF TRBJ2-4 NA TRBV2 NA
TGCGCCAGCAGCTCCGGACTAGCGGGAGAGGGTGAGCAGTTCTTC CASSSGLAGEGEQFF TRBJ2-1 NA TRBV10-1 TRBD2
TGTGCCAGTAGTATCGGTCTCTCTGGGGCCAACGTCCTGACTTTC CASSIGLSGANVLTF TRBJ2-6 NA TRBV19 NA
TGTGCCAGCAGCCATTCGGCGGGGGCCCCCTATAATTCACCCCTCCACTTT CASSHSAGAPYNSPLHF TRBJ1-6 NA TRBV3-1/TRBV3-2 NA
TGTGCCAGCAGCTTGGGACTCAGGAGTTCACCCCTCCACTTT CASSLGLRSSPLHF TRBJ1-6 NA TRBV7-2 NA
TGCGCCAGCAGCGCCGGGACAGGGGGCGTCGGCTACACCTTC CASSAGTGGVGYTF TRBJ1-2 NA TRBV5-1 TRBD1
TGTGCCAGCAGGAACCTAAGCTACTATGGCTACACCTTC CASRNLSYYGYTF TRBJ1-2 NA TRBV28 NA
TGTGCCAGCAGCGCCACGGGGGGTCGGGAAGAGACCCAGTACTTC CASSATGGREETQYF TRBJ2-5 NA TRBV9 TRBD2